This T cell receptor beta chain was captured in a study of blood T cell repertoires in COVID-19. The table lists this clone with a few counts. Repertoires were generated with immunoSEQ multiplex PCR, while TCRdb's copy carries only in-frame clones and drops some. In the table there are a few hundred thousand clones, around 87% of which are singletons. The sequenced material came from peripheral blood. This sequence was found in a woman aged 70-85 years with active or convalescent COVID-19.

CDR3 nucleotide sequence: TGCAGCGTGGGAGTTTCTTCAACTAATGAAAAACTGTTTTTT. Amino acids: CSVGVSSTNEKLFF. The chain links TRBV29-1 to TRBJ1-4; D is undetermined. The CDR3 length is 14 residues. Germline-derived CDR1 and CDR2 are SQVTM and ANQGSEA. The V gene lost 6 bases and the J gene lost 0 bases, with 11 bases spanning the gap.